The rows below give T cell receptor beta chains drawn from one sample of a study of T-cell reconstitution after alpha-beta-depleted transplantation in children. Each CDR3 protein is one row after TCRdb ran MiXCR on the PCR reads. In the table there are about 600,000 distinct CDR3 sequences, around 13% of which are singletons. Material: PBMCs, mostly from graft donor cells, obtained 360 days after TCRalphabeta/CD19-depleted stem cell transplant. These receptors were collected from a male patient between 10 and 17 years old who had a stem cell transplant for acute myeloid leukemia, so the T cells may come from the graft donor. Both conserved end residues are part of each CDR3. A D gene is named only where the DNA matches it firmly. Some rows mark clone size as missing; the rest say once, few, many or name a class of expanded clone.

D gene,V gene,clone size,J gene,CDR3 protein
TRBD2,TRBV5-1,-,TRBJ2-1,CASSRPSGYNEQFF
-,TRBV29-1,many,TRBJ2-3,CSVAGRGTDTQYF
-,TRBV7-8,-,TRBJ2-1,CASSPSLNGGRNNEQFF
-,TRBV15,many,TRBJ2-3,CATSPAGARSTDTQYF
-,TRBV6-2/TRBV6-3,many,TRBJ2-7,CASSSGFYEQYF
TRBD1,TRBV6-5,many,TRBJ2-5,CASSWDREETQYF
-,TRBV3-1,many,TRBJ2-7,CASSRYSTYEQYF
-,TRBV29-1,many,TRBJ1-1,CSVERQASTEAFF
TRBD2,TRBV28,-,TRBJ2-1,CASSLSPAGGGDEQFF
TRBD1,TRBV10-3,-,TRBJ2-5,CAISDPGQGAPRETQYF
TRBD2,TRBV4-2,few,TRBJ2-2,CASSLTRLAGASNTGELFF
-,TRBV11-3,few,TRBJ2-1,CASSRNGGESSYNEQFF
TRBD1,TRBV28,few,TRBJ2-1,CASSPRTGDNEQFF
-,TRBV7-9,few,TRBJ2-1,CASSLPDEQFF
-,TRBV7-2,few,TRBJ2-7,CASSLAAEYEQYF
TRBD1,TRBV4-1,many,TRBJ2-7,CASSQLGTGKGTLRKQYF
-,TRBV4-3,many,TRBJ2-4,CASSGPPPAIQYF
-,TRBV7-6,many,TRBJ2-7,CASSLTDLSYEQYF
-,TRBV29-1,many,TRBJ2-5,CSVILVQETQYF
-,TRBV20-1,-,TRBJ2-1,CSARARDEQFF